The rows below give T cell receptor beta chains drawn from one sample of a study of shared clonotypes between healthy human individuals. The repertoire was sequenced with immunoSEQ multiplex PCR; TCRdb's copy has only in-frame clones and lacks some. The sample records approximately 600,000 clones, around 95% being singletons. Source material: naive CD8+ T cells sorted from blood. These receptors were taken from a woman aged 25 to 39 in good health. Both conserved end residues are part of each CDR3. Each record gives: D gene, J gene, clone size, V gene, CDR3 protein, CDR3 DNA. The D gene is left open where the match is weak. A row's size may be missing; if present it is once, few, many or a size class.

d_gene: -; j_gene: TRBJ2-7; abundance: -; v_gene: TRBV4-1; CDR3aa: CASSQDGSGVGSGEQYF; CDR3nt: TGCGCCAGCAGCCAAGATGGGAGCGGAGTGGGGAGCGGGGAGCAGTACTTC
d_gene: TRBD1; j_gene: TRBJ2-2; abundance: -; v_gene: TRBV19; CDR3aa: CASRDQGAVGELFF; CDR3nt: TGTGCCAGTAGGGACCAGGGGGCCGTCGGGGAGCTGTTTTTT
d_gene: -; j_gene: TRBJ2-5; abundance: -; v_gene: TRBV19; CDR3aa: CASSIEAGQETQYF; CDR3nt: TGTGCCAGTAGTATCGAGGCGGGACAAGAGACCCAGTACTTC
d_gene: -; j_gene: TRBJ2-7; abundance: -; v_gene: TRBV6-6; CDR3aa: CASSLGPTYEQYF; CDR3nt: TGTGCCAGCAGTTTAGGGCCAACCTACGAGCAGTACTTC
d_gene: -; j_gene: TRBJ2-7; abundance: -; v_gene: TRBV4-1; CDR3aa: CASSHKMGTYEQYF; CDR3nt: TGCGCCAGCAGCCATAAGATGGGGACCTACGAGCAGTACTTC
d_gene: -; j_gene: TRBJ2-7; abundance: -; v_gene: TRBV7-9; CDR3aa: CASSPPLKDDSDYEQYF; CDR3nt: TGTGCCAGCAGCCCCCCCTTGAAAGATGACAGTGACTACGAGCAGTACTTC
d_gene: TRBD1; j_gene: TRBJ1-5; abundance: -; v_gene: TRBV10-3; CDR3aa: CAISPGGRQPQHF; CDR3nt: TGTGCCATCAGCCCAGGGGGTCGTCAGCCCCAGCATTTT
d_gene: TRBD2; j_gene: TRBJ2-3; abundance: -; v_gene: TRBV6-1; CDR3aa: CASSVLVLAGTDTQYF; CDR3nt: TGTGCCAGCAGTGTGTTGGTGCTAGCGGGAACAGATACGCAGTATTTT
d_gene: -; j_gene: TRBJ2-2; abundance: once; v_gene: TRBV28; CDR3aa: CASSVYGGPGTGELFF; CDR3nt: TGTGCCAGCAGTGTATACGGAGGTCCCGGTACCGGGGAGCTGTTTTTT
d_gene: -; j_gene: TRBJ2-7; abundance: -; v_gene: TRBV5-4; CDR3aa: CASSRAGLSSYEQYF; CDR3nt: TGTGCCAGCAGCCGGGCAGGCTTGAGCTCCTACGAGCAGTACTTC
d_gene: -; j_gene: TRBJ2-1; abundance: -; v_gene: TRBV28; CDR3aa: CASTLARESLPNEQFF; CDR3nt: TGTGCCAGCACTCTGGCCCGGGAGTCACTGCCCAATGAGCAGTTCTTC
d_gene: -; j_gene: TRBJ2-7; abundance: -; v_gene: TRBV7-2; CDR3aa: CASSFTEIYEQYF; CDR3nt: TGTGCCAGCAGCTTTACAGAGATCTACGAGCAGTACTTC
d_gene: -; j_gene: TRBJ1-1; abundance: -; v_gene: TRBV4-1; CDR3aa: CASRRDSMMSTEAFF; CDR3nt: TGCGCCAGCAGGCGTGACAGTATGATGTCCACTGAAGCTTTCTTT
d_gene: -; j_gene: TRBJ2-1; abundance: -; v_gene: TRBV15; CDR3aa: CATSRDHPESSYNEQFF; CDR3nt: TGTGCCACCAGCAGAGATCATCCAGAAAGCTCCTACAATGAGCAGTTCTTC
d_gene: -; j_gene: TRBJ1-1; abundance: -; v_gene: TRBV27; CDR3aa: CASSLGLNTEAFF; CDR3nt: TGTGCCAGCAGTTTGGGACTGAACACTGAAGCTTTCTTT
d_gene: -; j_gene: TRBJ1-4; abundance: -; v_gene: TRBV6-5; CDR3aa: CASSPSGGTNEKLFF; CDR3nt: TGTGCCAGCAGTCCCTCCGGGGGTACTAATGAAAAACTGTTTTTT
d_gene: TRBD2; j_gene: TRBJ2-5; abundance: -; v_gene: TRBV6-6; CDR3aa: CASRLSGRWETQYF; CDR3nt: TGTGCCAGCCGGCTTAGCGGGAGGTGGGAGACCCAGTACTTC
d_gene: TRBD1; j_gene: TRBJ1-5; abundance: -; v_gene: TRBV6-5; CDR3aa: CASSPGQWDNQPQHF; CDR3nt: TGTGCCAGCAGTCCGGGACAGTGGGACAATCAGCCCCAGCATTTT
d_gene: TRBD2; j_gene: TRBJ2-1; abundance: -; v_gene: TRBV9; CDR3aa: CASSSYSGRGGNEQFF; CDR3nt: TGTGCCAGCAGCTCTTATAGCGGGAGGGGTGGCAATGAGCAGTTCTTC
d_gene: TRBD2; j_gene: TRBJ2-5; abundance: -; v_gene: TRBV10-3; CDR3aa: CAIRGTSGRQETQYF; CDR3nt: TGTGCCATCAGGGGGACTAGCGGGAGACAAGAGACCCAGTACTTC
d_gene: -; j_gene: TRBJ1-2; abundance: -; v_gene: TRBV6-6; CDR3aa: CAKLRAAYGYTF; CDR3nt: TGTGCCAAGCTGAGGGCGGCCTATGGCTACACCTTC
d_gene: -; j_gene: TRBJ2-7; abundance: -; v_gene: TRBV5-1; CDR3aa: CASSYRSAYEQYF; CDR3nt: TGCGCCAGCAGCTACCGTAGCGCCTACGAGCAGTACTTC
d_gene: -; j_gene: TRBJ2-3; abundance: -; v_gene: TRBV6-1; CDR3aa: CASSEQAVSTDTQYF; CDR3nt: TGTGCCAGCAGTGAACAAGCGGTGAGCACAGATACGCAGTATTTT
d_gene: TRBD2; j_gene: TRBJ2-2; abundance: -; v_gene: TRBV7-9; CDR3aa: CASSYPGLAVNANTGELFF; CDR3nt: TGTGCCAGCAGCTATCCAGGACTAGCGGTAAACGCGAACACCGGGGAGCTGTTTTTT
d_gene: -; j_gene: TRBJ2-7; abundance: -; v_gene: TRBV28; CDR3aa: CASSSPSVSGPLEQYF; CDR3nt: TGTGCCAGCAGTTCCCCTTCTGTAAGCGGACCCCTGGAGCAGTACTTC
d_gene: -; j_gene: TRBJ2-2; abundance: -; v_gene: TRBV5-6; CDR3aa: CASSSGGGLFF; CDR3nt: TGTGCCAGCAGCTCTGGGGGCGGGCTGTTTTTT
d_gene: -; j_gene: TRBJ2-7; abundance: -; v_gene: TRBV29-1; CDR3aa: CSVQALPYEQYF; CDR3nt: TGCAGCGTTCAAGCTCTACCCTACGAGCAGTACTTC
d_gene: TRBD2; j_gene: TRBJ2-2; abundance: -; v_gene: TRBV28; CDR3aa: CASSFRLAGVDTGELFF; CDR3nt: TGTGCCAGCAGTTTCCGACTAGCGGGAGTTGACACCGGGGAGCTGTTTTTT
d_gene: TRBD1; j_gene: TRBJ2-7; abundance: -; v_gene: TRBV4-2; CDR3aa: CASSRDRGHEQYF; CDR3nt: TGTGCCAGCAGCCGGGACAGGGGCCACGAGCAGTACTTC
d_gene: TRBD1; j_gene: TRBJ2-7; abundance: -; v_gene: TRBV13; CDR3aa: CASSLDRANGEQYF; CDR3nt: TGTGCCAGCAGCCTTGACAGGGCGAATGGCGAGCAGTACTTC
d_gene: -; j_gene: TRBJ2-7; abundance: once; v_gene: TRBV10-3; CDR3aa: CAISGAEEGTYEQYF; CDR3nt: TGTGCCATCAGTGGGGCCGAGGAAGGTACCTACGAGCAGTACTTC
d_gene: TRBD2; j_gene: TRBJ2-2; abundance: once; v_gene: TRBV7-3; CDR3aa: CASSNPGEGELFF; CDR3nt: TGTGCCAGCAGCAACCCGGGGGAGGGAGAGCTGTTTTTT
d_gene: -; j_gene: TRBJ2-7; abundance: once; v_gene: TRBV27; CDR3aa: CASSLSGQQYF; CDR3nt: TGTGCCAGCAGTTTATCGGGCCAGCAGTACTTC
d_gene: TRBD1; j_gene: TRBJ1-1; abundance: -; v_gene: TRBV7-9; CDR3aa: CASSSRGDRGTAFF; CDR3nt: TGTGCCAGCAGCTCTAGGGGGGACAGGGGAACAGCTTTCTTT
d_gene: TRBD1; j_gene: TRBJ2-7; abundance: few; v_gene: TRBV7-8; CDR3aa: CASSKDRVSYEQYF; CDR3nt: TGTGCCAGCAGCAAGGACAGGGTATCCTACGAGCAGTACTTC
d_gene: TRBD2; j_gene: TRBJ2-7; abundance: -; v_gene: TRBV2; CDR3aa: CASSEGTSGSGSYEQYF; CDR3nt: TGTGCCAGCAGTGAGGGGACTAGCGGGAGCGGATCCTACGAGCAGTACTTC
d_gene: TRBD1; j_gene: TRBJ1-2; abundance: -; v_gene: TRBV5-6; CDR3aa: CASSTGQALYGYTF; CDR3nt: TGTGCCAGCAGCACTGGACAGGCCCTCTATGGCTACACCTTC
d_gene: -; j_gene: TRBJ1-4; abundance: -; v_gene: TRBV4-1; CDR3aa: CASSQGQGATNEKLFF; CDR3nt: TGCGCCAGCAGCCAGGGCCAGGGAGCTACTAATGAAAAACTGTTTTTT
d_gene: -; j_gene: TRBJ2-1; abundance: -; v_gene: TRBV7-6; CDR3aa: CASSLEVGSYNEQFF; CDR3nt: TGTGCCAGCAGCTTAGAGGTAGGCTCCTACAATGAGCAGTTCTTC
d_gene: TRBD2; j_gene: TRBJ2-5; abundance: -; v_gene: TRBV19; CDR3aa: CASSIREGYETQYF; CDR3nt: TGTGCCAGTAGTATACGGGAGGGTTATGAGACCCAGTACTTC
d_gene: -; j_gene: TRBJ2-3; abundance: once; v_gene: TRBV2; CDR3aa: CASNPTASTDTQYF; CDR3nt: TGTGCCAGCAACCCGACAGCGAGCACAGATACGCAGTATTTT
d_gene: -; j_gene: TRBJ1-1; abundance: -; v_gene: TRBV27; CDR3aa: CASSLRGAYTEAFF; CDR3nt: TGTGCCAGCAGTTTACGGGGGGCCTACACTGAAGCTTTCTTT
d_gene: TRBD1; j_gene: TRBJ1-1; abundance: -; v_gene: TRBV28; CDR3aa: CASSSPETGEDTEAFF; CDR3nt: TGTGCCAGCAGTTCGCCGGAGACAGGGGAGGACACTGAAGCTTTCTTT
d_gene: TRBD1; j_gene: TRBJ1-2; abundance: -; v_gene: TRBV28; CDR3aa: CASSQGAGNYGYTF; CDR3nt: TGTGCCAGCAGTCAGGGGGCTGGTAACTATGGCTACACCTTC
d_gene: -; j_gene: TRBJ1-1; abundance: few; v_gene: TRBV6-1; CDR3aa: CASSNRENTEAFF; CDR3nt: TGTGCCAGCAGTAACAGGGAGAACACTGAAGCTTTCTTT
d_gene: -; j_gene: TRBJ1-5; abundance: -; v_gene: TRBV10-2; CDR3aa: CASSDMGSNQPQHF; CDR3nt: TGCGCCAGCAGTGATATGGGGAGCAATCAGCCCCAGCATTTT
d_gene: -; j_gene: TRBJ1-2; abundance: -; v_gene: TRBV28; CDR3aa: CASSITSGGGGYGYTF; CDR3nt: TGTGCCAGCAGCATCACCTCGGGAGGGGGGGGCTATGGCTACACCTTC
d_gene: TRBD2; j_gene: TRBJ2-3; abundance: -; v_gene: TRBV5-4; CDR3aa: CASSLAGVQEDTQYF; CDR3nt: TGTGCCAGCAGCTTAGCGGGAGTACAGGAAGATACGCAGTATTTT
d_gene: -; j_gene: TRBJ2-7; abundance: -; v_gene: TRBV27; CDR3aa: CASSGASSYEQYF; CDR3nt: TGTGCCAGCTCCGGGGCAAGCTCCTACGAGCAGTACTTC
d_gene: TRBD1; j_gene: TRBJ2-1; abundance: once; v_gene: TRBV4-1; CDR3aa: CASSQGTGGGNEQFF; CDR3nt: TGCGCCAGCAGCCAAGGGACAGGGGGCGGGAATGAGCAGTTCTTC
d_gene: -; j_gene: TRBJ1-5; abundance: -; v_gene: TRBV7-2; CDR3aa: CASSETGTTNQPQHF; CDR3nt: TGTGCCAGCAGCGAAACCGGGACAACGAATCAGCCCCAGCATTTT
d_gene: TRBD2; j_gene: TRBJ2-2; abundance: -; v_gene: TRBV9; CDR3aa: CASSVGGLAGGAGELFF; CDR3nt: TGTGCCAGCAGCGTAGGAGGTCTAGCGGGAGGGGCCGGGGAGCTGTTTTTT
d_gene: TRBD1; j_gene: TRBJ1-4; abundance: -; v_gene: TRBV7-6; CDR3aa: CASSHDRGSEKLFF; CDR3nt: TGTGCCAGCAGCCATGACAGGGGCTCTGAAAAACTGTTTTTT
d_gene: TRBD2; j_gene: TRBJ2-7; abundance: -; v_gene: TRBV19; CDR3aa: CASSTPGTSGHYEQYF; CDR3nt: TGTGCCAGTAGTACGCCTGGGACTAGCGGGCACTACGAGCAGTACTTC
d_gene: TRBD2; j_gene: TRBJ2-1; abundance: -; v_gene: TRBV4-1; CDR3aa: CASSPPGGEQFF; CDR3nt: TGCGCCAGCAGCCCCCCGGGAGGTGAGCAGTTCTTC
d_gene: -; j_gene: TRBJ1-2; abundance: once; v_gene: TRBV14; CDR3aa: CASSLTGEGYTF; CDR3nt: TGTGCCAGCAGCCTAACCGGGGAAGGCTACACCTTC
d_gene: TRBD1; j_gene: TRBJ2-7; abundance: -; v_gene: TRBV29-1; CDR3aa: CSVAGTASYEQYF; CDR3nt: TGCAGCGTTGCCGGGACAGCTTCCTACGAGCAGTACTTC
d_gene: -; j_gene: TRBJ2-7; abundance: -; v_gene: TRBV2; CDR3aa: CASRTLLANSYEQYF; CDR3nt: TGTGCCAGCCGGACACTACTAGCTAATTCCTACGAGCAGTACTTC
d_gene: -; j_gene: TRBJ2-1; abundance: -; v_gene: TRBV28; CDR3aa: CASNELSSYNEQFF; CDR3nt: TGTGCCAGCAACGAGTTGAGCTCCTACAATGAGCAGTTCTTC
d_gene: -; j_gene: TRBJ2-1; abundance: -; v_gene: TRBV4-2; CDR3aa: CASSQRLAGKDPWGNEQFF; CDR3nt: TGTGCCAGCAGCCAACGTCTCGCGGGAAAGGACCCGTGGGGCAATGAGCAGTTCTTC